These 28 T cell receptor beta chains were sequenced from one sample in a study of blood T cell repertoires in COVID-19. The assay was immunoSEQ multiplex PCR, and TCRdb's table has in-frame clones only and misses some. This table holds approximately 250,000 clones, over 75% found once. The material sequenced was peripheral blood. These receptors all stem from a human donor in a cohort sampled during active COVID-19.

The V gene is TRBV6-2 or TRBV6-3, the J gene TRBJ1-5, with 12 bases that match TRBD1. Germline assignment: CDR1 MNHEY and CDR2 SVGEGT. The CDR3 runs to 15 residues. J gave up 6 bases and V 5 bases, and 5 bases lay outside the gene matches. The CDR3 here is CASSEGQGAVQPQHF. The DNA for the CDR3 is TGTGCCAGCAGTGAGGGACAGGGGGCGGTTCAGCCCCAGCATTTT.

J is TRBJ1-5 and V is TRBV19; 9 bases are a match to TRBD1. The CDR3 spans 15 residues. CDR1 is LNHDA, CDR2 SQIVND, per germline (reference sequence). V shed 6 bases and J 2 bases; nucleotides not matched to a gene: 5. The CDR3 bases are TGTGCCAGTAGGGGGACAGGGAAAGGCAATCAGCCCCAGCATTTT. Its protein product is CASRGTGKGNQPQHF.

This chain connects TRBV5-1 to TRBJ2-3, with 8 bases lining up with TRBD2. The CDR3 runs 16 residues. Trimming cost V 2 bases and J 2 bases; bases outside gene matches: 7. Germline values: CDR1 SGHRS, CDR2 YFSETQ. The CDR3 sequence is CASSLKLAGLTDTQYF. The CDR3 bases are TGCGCCAGCAGCTTAAAGTTAGCGGGACTCACAGATACGCAGTATTTT.

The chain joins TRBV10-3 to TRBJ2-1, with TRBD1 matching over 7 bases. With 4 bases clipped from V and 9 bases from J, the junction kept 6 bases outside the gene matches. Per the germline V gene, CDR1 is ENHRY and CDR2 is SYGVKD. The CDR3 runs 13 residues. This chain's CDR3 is CAISASQGTEQFF. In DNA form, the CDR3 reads TGTGCCATCAGTGCATCACAGGGGACTGAGCAGTTCTTC.

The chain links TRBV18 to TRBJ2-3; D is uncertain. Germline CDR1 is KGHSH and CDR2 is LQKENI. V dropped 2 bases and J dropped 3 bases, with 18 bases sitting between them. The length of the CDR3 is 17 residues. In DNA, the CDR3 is TGTGCCAGCTCACCAGGGCCAACCCAGACCCTGACAGATACGCAGTATTTT. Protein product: CASSPGPTQTLTDTQYF.

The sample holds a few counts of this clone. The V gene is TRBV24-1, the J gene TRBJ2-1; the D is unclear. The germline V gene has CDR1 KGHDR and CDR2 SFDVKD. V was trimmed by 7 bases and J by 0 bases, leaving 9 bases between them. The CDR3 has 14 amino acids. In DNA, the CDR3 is TGTGCCACCAGAGGAGTTGGCTCCTACAATGAGCAGTTCTTC. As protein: CATRGVGSYNEQFF.

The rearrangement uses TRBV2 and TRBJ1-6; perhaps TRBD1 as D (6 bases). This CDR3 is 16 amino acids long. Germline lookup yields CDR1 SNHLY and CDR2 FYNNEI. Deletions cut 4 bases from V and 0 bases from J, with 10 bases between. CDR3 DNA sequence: TGTGCCAGCAGTGTAGGGGGAAGCTCCTATAATTCACCCCTCCACTTT. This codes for CASSVGGSSYNSPLHF.

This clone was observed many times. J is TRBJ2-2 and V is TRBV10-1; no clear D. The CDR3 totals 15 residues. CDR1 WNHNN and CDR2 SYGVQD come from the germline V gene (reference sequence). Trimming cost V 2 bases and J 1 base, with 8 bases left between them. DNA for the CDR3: TGCGCCAGCAGTGAGCAGGTTATGAACACCGGGGAGCTGTTTTTT. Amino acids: CASSEQVMNTGELFF.

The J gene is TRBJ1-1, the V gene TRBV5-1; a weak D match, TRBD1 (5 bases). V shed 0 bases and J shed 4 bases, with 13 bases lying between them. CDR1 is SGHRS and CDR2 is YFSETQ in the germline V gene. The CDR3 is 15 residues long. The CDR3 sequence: CASSLVAGSATEAFF. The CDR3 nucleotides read TGCGCCAGCAGCTTGGTGGCAGGGTCGGCCACTGAAGCTTTCTTT.

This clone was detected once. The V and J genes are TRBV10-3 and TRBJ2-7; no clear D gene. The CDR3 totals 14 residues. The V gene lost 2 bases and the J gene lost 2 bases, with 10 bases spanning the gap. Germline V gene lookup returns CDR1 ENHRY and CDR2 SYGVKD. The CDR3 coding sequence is TGTGCCATCAGTGAGACAGACACCACCTACGAGCAGTACTTC. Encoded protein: CAISETDTTYEQYF.

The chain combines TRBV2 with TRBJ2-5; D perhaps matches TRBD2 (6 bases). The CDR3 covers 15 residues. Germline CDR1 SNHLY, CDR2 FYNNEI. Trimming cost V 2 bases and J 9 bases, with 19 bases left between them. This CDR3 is CASSERGAGWTAQYF. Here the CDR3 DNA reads TGTGCCAGCAGTGAACGCGGGGCCGGGTGGACGGCCCAGTACTTC.

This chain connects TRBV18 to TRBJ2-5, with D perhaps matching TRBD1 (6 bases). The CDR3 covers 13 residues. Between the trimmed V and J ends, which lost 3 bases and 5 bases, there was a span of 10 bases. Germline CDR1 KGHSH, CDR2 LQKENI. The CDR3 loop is CASSPTGPETQYF. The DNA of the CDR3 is TGTGCCAGCTCACCCACAGGGCCGGAGACCCAGTACTTC.

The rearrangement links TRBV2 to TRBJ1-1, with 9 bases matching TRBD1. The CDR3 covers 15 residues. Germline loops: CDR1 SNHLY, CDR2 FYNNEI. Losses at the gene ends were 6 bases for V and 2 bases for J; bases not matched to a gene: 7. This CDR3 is CASRDGQGFNTEAFF. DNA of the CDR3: TGTGCCAGCAGGGATGGACAGGGGTTCAACACTGAAGCTTTCTTT.

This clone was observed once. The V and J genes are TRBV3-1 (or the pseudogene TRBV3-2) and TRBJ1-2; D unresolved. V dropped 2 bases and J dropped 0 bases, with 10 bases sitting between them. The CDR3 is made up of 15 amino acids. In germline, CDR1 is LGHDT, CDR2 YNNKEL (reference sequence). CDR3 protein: CASSQILETNYGYTF. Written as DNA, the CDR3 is TGTGCCAGCAGCCAAATTCTAGAGACTAACTATGGCTACACCTTC.

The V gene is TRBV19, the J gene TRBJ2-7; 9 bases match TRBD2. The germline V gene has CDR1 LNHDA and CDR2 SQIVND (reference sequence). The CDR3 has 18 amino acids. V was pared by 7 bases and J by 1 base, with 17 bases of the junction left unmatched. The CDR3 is CASTPRYAGGSNSYEQYF. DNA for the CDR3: TGTGCCAGTACCCCGAGATACGCGGGAGGGTCTAATTCCTACGAGCAGTACTTC.

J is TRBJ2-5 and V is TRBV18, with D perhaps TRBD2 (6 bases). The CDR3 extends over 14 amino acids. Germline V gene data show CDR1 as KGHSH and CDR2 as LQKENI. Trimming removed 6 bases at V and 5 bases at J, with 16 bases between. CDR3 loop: CASSLNRGIETQYF. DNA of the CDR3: TGTGCCAGCTCGTTAAATCGCGGGATCGAGACCCAGTACTTC. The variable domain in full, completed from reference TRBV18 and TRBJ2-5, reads NAGVMQNPRHLVRRRGQEARLRCSPMKGHSHVYWYRQLPEEGLKFMVYLQKENIIDESGMPKERFSAEFPKEGPSILRIQQVVRGDSAAYFCASSLNRGIETQYFGPGTRLLVL.

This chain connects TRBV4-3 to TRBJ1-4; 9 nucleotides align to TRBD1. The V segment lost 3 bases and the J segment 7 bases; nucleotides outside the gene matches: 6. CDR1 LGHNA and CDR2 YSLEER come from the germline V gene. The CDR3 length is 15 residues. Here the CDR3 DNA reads TGCGCCAGCAGCCAGAGAACAGGGGGCGGTGAAAAACTGTTTTTT. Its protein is CASSQRTGGGEKLFF.

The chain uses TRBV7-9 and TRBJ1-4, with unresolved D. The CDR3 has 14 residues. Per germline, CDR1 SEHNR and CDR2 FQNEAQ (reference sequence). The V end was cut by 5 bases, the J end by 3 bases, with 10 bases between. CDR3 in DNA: TGTGCCAGCAGCGACGCGGGCTCTAATGAAAAACTGTTTTTT. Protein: CASSDAGSNEKLFF. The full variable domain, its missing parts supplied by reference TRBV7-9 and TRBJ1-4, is DTGVSQNPRHKITKRGQNVTFRCDPISEHNRLYWYRQTLGQGPEFLTYFQNEAQLEKSRLLSDRFSAERPKGSFSTLEIQRTEQGDSAMYLCASSDAGSNEKLFFGSGTQLSVL.

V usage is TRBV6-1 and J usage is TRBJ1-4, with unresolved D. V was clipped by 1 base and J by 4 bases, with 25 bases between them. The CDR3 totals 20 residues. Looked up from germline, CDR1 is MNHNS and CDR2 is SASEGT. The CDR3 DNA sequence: TGTGCCAGCAGTGAAGTTATTGTGGTCCGGTCTTTCGTCATTAATGAAAAACTGTTTTTT. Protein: CASSEVIVVRSFVINEKLFF.

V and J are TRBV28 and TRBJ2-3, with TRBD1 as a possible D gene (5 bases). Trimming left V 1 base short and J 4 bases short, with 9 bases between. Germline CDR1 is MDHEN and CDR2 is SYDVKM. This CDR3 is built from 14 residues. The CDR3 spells CASSLSRVADTQYF. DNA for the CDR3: TGTGCCAGCAGTTTATCCAGGGTTGCAGATACGCAGTATTTT. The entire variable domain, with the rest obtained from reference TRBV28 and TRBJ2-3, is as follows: DVKVTQSSRYLVKRTGEKVFLECVQDMDHENMFWYRQDPGLGLRLIYFSYDVKMKEKGDIPEGYSVSREKKERFSLILESASTNQTSMYLCASSLSRVADTQYFGPGTRLTVL.

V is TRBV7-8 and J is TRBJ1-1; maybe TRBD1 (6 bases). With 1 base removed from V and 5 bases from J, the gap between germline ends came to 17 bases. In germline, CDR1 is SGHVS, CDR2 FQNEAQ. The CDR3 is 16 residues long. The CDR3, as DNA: TGTGCCAGCAGCTTAGTACTGGGGGCGCCGGTTACTGAAGCTTTCTTT. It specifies CASSLVLGAPVTEAFF.

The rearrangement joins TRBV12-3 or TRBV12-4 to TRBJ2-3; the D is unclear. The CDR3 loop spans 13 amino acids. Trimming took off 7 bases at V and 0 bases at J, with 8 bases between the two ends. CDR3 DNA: TGTGCCAGCACCCAGCGCAGCACAGATACGCAGTATTTT. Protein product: CASTQRSTDTQYF.

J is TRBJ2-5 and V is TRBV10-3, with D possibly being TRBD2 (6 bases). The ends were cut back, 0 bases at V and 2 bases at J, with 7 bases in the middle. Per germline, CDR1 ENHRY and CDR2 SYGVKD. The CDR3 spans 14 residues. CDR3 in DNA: TGTGCCATCAGTGAGTCTGGGACTCAAGAGACCCAGTACTTC. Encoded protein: CAISESGTQETQYF.

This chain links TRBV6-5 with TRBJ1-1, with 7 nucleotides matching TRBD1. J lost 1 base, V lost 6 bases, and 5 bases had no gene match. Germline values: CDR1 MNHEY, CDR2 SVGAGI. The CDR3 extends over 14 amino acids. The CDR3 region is CASREGARNTEAFF. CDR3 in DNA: TGTGCCAGCAGGGAGGGGGCCCGGAACACTGAAGCTTTCTTT.

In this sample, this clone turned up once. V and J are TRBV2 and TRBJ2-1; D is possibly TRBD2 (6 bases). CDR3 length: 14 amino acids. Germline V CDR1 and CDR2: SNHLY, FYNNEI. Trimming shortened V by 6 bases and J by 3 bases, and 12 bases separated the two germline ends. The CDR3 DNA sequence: TGTGCCAGCAGGAGGACTACCTACTACAATGAGCAGTTCTTC. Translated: CASRRTTYYNEQFF. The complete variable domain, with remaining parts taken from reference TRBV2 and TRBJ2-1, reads EPEVTQTPSHQVTQMGQEVILRCVPISNHLYFYWYRQILGQKVEFLVSFYNNEISEKSEIFDDQFSVERPDGSNFTLKIRSTKLEDSAMYFCASRRTTYYNEQFFGPGTRLTVL.

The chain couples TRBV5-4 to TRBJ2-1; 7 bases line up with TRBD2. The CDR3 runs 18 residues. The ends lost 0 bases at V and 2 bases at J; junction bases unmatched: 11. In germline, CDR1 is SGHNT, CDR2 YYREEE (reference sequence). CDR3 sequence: CASSLGGGGGMTYNEQFF. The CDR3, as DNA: TGTGCCAGCAGCTTGGGAGGTGGGGGGGGAATGACCTACAATGAGCAGTTCTTC.

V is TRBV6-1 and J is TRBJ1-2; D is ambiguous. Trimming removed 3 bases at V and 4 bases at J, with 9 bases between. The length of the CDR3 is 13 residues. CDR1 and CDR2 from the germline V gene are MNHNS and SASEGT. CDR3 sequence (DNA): TGTGCCAGCAGTGATTCAGGTTTCTATGGCTACACCTTC. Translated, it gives CASSDSGFYGYTF.

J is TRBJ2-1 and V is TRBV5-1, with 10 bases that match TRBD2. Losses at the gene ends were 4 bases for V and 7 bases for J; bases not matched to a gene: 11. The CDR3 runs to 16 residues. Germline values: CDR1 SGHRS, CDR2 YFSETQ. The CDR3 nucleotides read TGCGCCAGCAGCCCGGACAGCGGGGGGGCGGGTAATGAGCAGTTCTTC. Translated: CASSPDSGGAGNEQFF.